Below, one T cell receptor (beta chain) is given with its context. Its specificity is not known. One entry per CDR3 protein, called by TCRdb with MiXCR from the 5' RACE reads. The data contain 85,000 to 120,000 distinct CDR3 sequences, approximately 15% of them singletons. CDR3 length equals 13 residues. V lost 4 bases to trimming and J lost 1 base, with 6 bases between them. Germline V gene data show CDR1 as KGHDR and CDR2 as SFDVKD. These data are taken from a study of T-cell memory formation after mild COVID-19. Findings and limits, study-wide: CD4+ contracting clones lay mainly in CM and EM, CD8+ ones in EMRA. CD4/CD8 balance characterized clones contracting day 15 to 85, and CD4+ skew characterized later expanders. Researchers found some responding clones in pre-infection memory, a sign that cross-reactive memory joined.

The sample comprised PBMCs or a T cell subset sorted from them (not recorded which). The sequence came from an adult woman who had mild COVID-19 (a few samples of this study predate the infection). Cell type and time point are not known. The J gene is TRBJ1-1, the V gene TRBV24-1; no firm D call. CDR3 residues: CATSDSTNTEAFF. The CDR3 DNA reads TGTGCCACCAGTGACAGTACGAACACTGAAGCTTTCTTT.